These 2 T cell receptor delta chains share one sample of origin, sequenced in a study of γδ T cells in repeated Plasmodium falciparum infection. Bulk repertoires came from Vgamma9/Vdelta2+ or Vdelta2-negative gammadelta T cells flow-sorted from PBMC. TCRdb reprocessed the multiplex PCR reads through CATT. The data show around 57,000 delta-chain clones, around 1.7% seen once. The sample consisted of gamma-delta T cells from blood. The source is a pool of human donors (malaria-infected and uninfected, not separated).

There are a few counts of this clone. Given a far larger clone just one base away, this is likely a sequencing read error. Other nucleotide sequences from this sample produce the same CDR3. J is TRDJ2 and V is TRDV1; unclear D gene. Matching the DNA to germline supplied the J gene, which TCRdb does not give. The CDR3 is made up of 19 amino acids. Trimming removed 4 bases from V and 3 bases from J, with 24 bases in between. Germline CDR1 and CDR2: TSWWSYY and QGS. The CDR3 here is CALGGLRASTLTLTAQLFF. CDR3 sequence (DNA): TGTGCTCTTGGGGGGCTACGAGCCAGTACCCTAACCCTGACAGCACAACTCTTCTTT.

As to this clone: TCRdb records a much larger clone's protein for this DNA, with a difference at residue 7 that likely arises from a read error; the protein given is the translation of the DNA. The CDR3 DNA is TGTGCTCTTGGGGAACTACTTTCTCTCCACAGACCCTACTGGGGGGGATACGCTGGGTTAAGAGCCGATAAACTCATCTTT. Encoded protein: CALGELLSLHRPYWGGYAGLRADKLIF. The chain recombines TRDV1 with TRDJ1, with TRDD3 matching 10 bases. V was pared by 0 bases and J by 3 bases, with 37 bases of the junction left unmatched. Germline V gene lookup returns CDR1 TSWWSYY and CDR2 QGS. The CDR3 is 27 amino acids.